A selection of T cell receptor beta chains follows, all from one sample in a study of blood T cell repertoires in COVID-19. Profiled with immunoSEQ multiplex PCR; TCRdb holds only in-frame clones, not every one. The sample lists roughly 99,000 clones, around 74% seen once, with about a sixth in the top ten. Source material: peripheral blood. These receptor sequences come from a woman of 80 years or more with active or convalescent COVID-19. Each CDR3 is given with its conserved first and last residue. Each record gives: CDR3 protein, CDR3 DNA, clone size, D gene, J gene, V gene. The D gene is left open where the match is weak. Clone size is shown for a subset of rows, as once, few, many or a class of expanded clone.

CDR3 protein: CASRFDRETEAFF
CDR3 DNA: TGCGCCAGCAGATTCGACAGGGAGACTGAAGCTTTCTTT
clone size: -
D gene: TRBD1
J gene: TRBJ1-1
V gene: TRBV5-1

CDR3 protein: CASSPGPSGRGETQYF
CDR3 DNA: TGTGCCAGCAGCCCCGGCCCTAGCGGGAGGGGAGAGACCCAGTACTTC
clone size: -
D gene: TRBD2
J gene: TRBJ2-5
V gene: TRBV5-1

CDR3 protein: CASKAGVQGGELFF
CDR3 DNA: TGTGCCAGCAAAGCCGGGGTTCAAGGCGGGGAGCTGTTTTTT
clone size: -
D gene: -
J gene: TRBJ2-2
V gene: TRBV2

CDR3 protein: CASSSPGQGVHEQYF
CDR3 DNA: TGTGCCAGCAGTTCTCCGGGACAGGGGGTCCACGAGCAGTACTTC
clone size: -
D gene: TRBD1
J gene: TRBJ2-7
V gene: TRBV2

CDR3 protein: CASSSLRGTSVYEQYF
CDR3 DNA: TGTGCCAGCAGCTCCCTGCGCGGGACTAGCGTGTACGAGCAGTACTTC
clone size: -
D gene: TRBD2
J gene: TRBJ2-7
V gene: TRBV7-9

CDR3 protein: CASSLEPGTETYEQYF
CDR3 DNA: TGTGCCAGCAGCTTGGAGCCAGGGACTGAAACCTACGAGCAGTACTTC
clone size: -
D gene: -
J gene: TRBJ2-7
V gene: TRBV5-5

CDR3 protein: CASSPGTGRELF
CDR3 DNA: TGTGCCAGCAGCCCCGGGACAGGGAGGGAGTTATTT
clone size: -
D gene: TRBD1
J gene: TRBJ2-3
V gene: TRBV5-6

CDR3 protein: CSVGGGVLTGNEQFF
CDR3 DNA: TGCAGCGTTGGAGGGGGCGTCCTAACCGGGAATGAGCAGTTCTTC
clone size: -
D gene: TRBD1
J gene: TRBJ2-1
V gene: TRBV29-1

CDR3 protein: CASSPLMGGYNEQFF
CDR3 DNA: TGTGCCAGCAGCCCCCTGATGGGGGGCTACAATGAGCAGTTCTTC
clone size: -
D gene: -
J gene: TRBJ2-1
V gene: TRBV11-2

CDR3 protein: CASSLTITVSGLVSYNEQFF
CDR3 DNA: TGTGCCAGCAGCTTAACGATTACGGTCTCGGGACTAGTCTCCTACAATGAGCAGTTCTTC
clone size: -
D gene: TRBD2
J gene: TRBJ2-1
V gene: TRBV7-3

CDR3 protein: CASSIYYPPSTDTQYF
CDR3 DNA: TGTGCCAGTAGTATCTACTATCCCCCCAGCACAGATACGCAGTATTTT
clone size: -
D gene: -
J gene: TRBJ2-3
V gene: TRBV19

CDR3 protein: CASSQDLGANEQFF
CDR3 DNA: TGTGCCAGCAGCCAAGATTTGGGAGCTAATGAGCAGTTCTTC
clone size: few
D gene: -
J gene: TRBJ2-1
V gene: TRBV14

CDR3 protein: CASSPTGDMLNTEAFF
CDR3 DNA: TGTGCCAGCAGCCCTACAGGGGACATGCTGAACACTGAAGCTTTCTTT
clone size: -
D gene: TRBD1
J gene: TRBJ1-1
V gene: TRBV7-3

CDR3 protein: CASSPLGLANEQFF
CDR3 DNA: TGTGCCAGCAGCCCCTTGGGACTAGCAAATGAGCAGTTCTTC
clone size: -
D gene: TRBD2
J gene: TRBJ2-1
V gene: TRBV14

CDR3 protein: CASSRYRDNGNEQFF
CDR3 DNA: TGTGCCAGCTCACGATACCGGGACAATGGCAATGAGCAGTTCTTC
clone size: -
D gene: -
J gene: TRBJ2-1
V gene: TRBV18

CDR3 protein: CASSEGTSGRIYNEQFF
CDR3 DNA: TGTGCCAGCAGCGAAGGGACTAGCGGGAGGATTTACAATGAGCAGTTCTTC
clone size: few
D gene: TRBD2
J gene: TRBJ2-1
V gene: TRBV7-9

CDR3 protein: CASSYNQGLESPLHF
CDR3 DNA: TGTGCCAGCAGTTATAATCAGGGGCTGGAGTCACCCCTCCACTTT
clone size: many
D gene: -
J gene: TRBJ1-6
V gene: TRBV6-5

CDR3 protein: CASSRALAGTSNTGELFF
CDR3 DNA: TGCGCCAGCAGCCGCGCCCTAGCCGGGACATCGAACACCGGGGAGCTGTTTTTT
clone size: -
D gene: -
J gene: TRBJ2-2
V gene: TRBV4-3

CDR3 protein: CASSERQDLRGNQPQHF
CDR3 DNA: TGTGCCAGCAGTGAACGACAGGACCTTAGGGGCAATCAGCCCCAGCATTTT
clone size: -
D gene: -
J gene: TRBJ1-5
V gene: TRBV2

CDR3 protein: CASSFLTGTSGSNEQFF
CDR3 DNA: TGTGCCAGTAGTTTCCTAACCGGGACTAGCGGGAGTAATGAGCAGTTCTTC
clone size: -
D gene: TRBD2
J gene: TRBJ2-1
V gene: TRBV19